This T cell receptor beta chain is from a study of T-cell memory formation after mild COVID-19. Study-level points and caveats: Researchers could not confirm that second-wave clones peaking on day 37 targeted SARS-CoV-2.

A word on this clonotype: What it binds is not known.

Trimming took off 3 bases at V and 5 bases at J, with 16 bases between the two ends. In germline, CDR1 is LNHNV, CDR2 YYDKDF (reference sequence). There are 15 residues in the CDR3. TCRdb analysed the 5' RACE reads with MiXCR anew, one entry per CDR3 protein. The data contain 550,000 to 600,000 distinct CDR3 sequences, less than 25% of them singletons. The sample taken for sequencing was PBMCs or a T cell subset sorted from them (not recorded which). This sequence originates from an adult woman who had mild COVID-19 (a few samples of this study predate the infection). Cell type and time point are not known. The gene calls are TRBV15 and TRBJ2-5; D is unclear. CDR3 DNA sequence: TGTGCCACCAGCAGCGCGGTGGTGGCCCGGGAGACCCAGTACTTC. Protein: CATSSAVVARETQYF.